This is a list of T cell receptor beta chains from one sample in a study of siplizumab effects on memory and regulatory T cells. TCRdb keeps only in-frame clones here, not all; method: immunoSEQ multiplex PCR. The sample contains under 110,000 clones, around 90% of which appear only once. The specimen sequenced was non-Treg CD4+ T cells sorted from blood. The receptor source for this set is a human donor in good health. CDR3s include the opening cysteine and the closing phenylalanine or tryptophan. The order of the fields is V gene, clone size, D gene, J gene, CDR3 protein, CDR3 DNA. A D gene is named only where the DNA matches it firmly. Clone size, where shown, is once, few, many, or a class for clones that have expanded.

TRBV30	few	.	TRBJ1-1	CAWRSGLNTEAFF	TGTGCCTGGAGATCAGGGTTGAACACTGAAGCTTTCTTT
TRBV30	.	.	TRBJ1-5	CAWNLVGNQPQHF	TGTGCCTGGAACTTAGTGGGTAATCAGCCCCAGCATTTT
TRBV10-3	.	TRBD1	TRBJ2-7	CAISESGQGSYEQYF	TGTGCCATCAGTGAGTCGGGACAGGGCTCCTACGAGCAGTACTTC
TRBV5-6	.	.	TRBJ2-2	CASSLGLDEYTGELFF	TGTGCCAGCAGCTTAGGCCTAGATGAATACACCGGGGAGCTGTTTTTT
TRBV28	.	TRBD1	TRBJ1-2	CASRGTQGAGSDGYTF	TGTGCCAGCAGGGGAACGCAGGGGGCCGGGAGTGATGGCTACACCTTC
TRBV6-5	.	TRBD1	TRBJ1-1	CASSSPKTGVNTEAFF	TGTGCCAGCAGTTCCCCGAAGACAGGGGTGAACACTGAAGCTTTCTTT
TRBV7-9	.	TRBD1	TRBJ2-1	CASSAGTGVIYNEQFF	TGTGCCAGCAGCGCGGGGACAGGGGTTATCTACAATGAGCAGTTCTTC
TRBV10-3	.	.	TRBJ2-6	CAISERGSGANVLTF	TGTGCCATCAGTGAACGGGGATCTGGGGCCAACGTCCTGACTTTC
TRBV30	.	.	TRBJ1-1	CAWSGDSNTEAFF	TGTGCCTGGAGTGGGGATTCGAACACTGAAGCTTTCTTT
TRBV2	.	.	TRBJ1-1	CASSGGTEAFF	TGTGCCAGCAGCGGGGGTACTGAAGCTTTCTTT
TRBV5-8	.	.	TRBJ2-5	CASSHNRVGQETQYF	TGTGCCAGCAGCCACAACAGGGTAGGCCAAGAGACCCAGTACTTC
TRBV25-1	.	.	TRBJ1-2	CASSGSMFNYGYTF	TGTGCCAGCAGTGGATCGATGTTTAACTATGGCTACACCTTC